This entry concerns a single T cell receptor beta chain. The antigen remains unidentified. The data were obtained in a study of T cell responses to AZD1222 COVID-19 vaccine. Overall study results and limits: Per reports, nearly half of all spike-specific TCRs target regions that are unmutated in variants. The breadth and depth of Spike-specific TCRs increased once two AZD1222 doses had been given. White British ancestry dominated among donors, who included more females, and clonal diversity was possibly underestimated.

The CDR3 runs 14 residues. Germline V gene sequence: CDR1 MGHRA, CDR2 YSYEKL. Trimming stripped 6 bases from V and 0 bases from J, with 8 bases between. Pooled samples include second doses given at about 4 or 12 weeks. The assay was immunoSEQ multiplex PCR, and TCRdb's table has in-frame clones only and misses some. This sample yields roughly 180,000 clones, of which roughly 94% are seen a single time; roughly 1.7% belongs to the top ten. This receptor was obtained from an adult who received the AZD1222 COVID-19 vaccine. This material consisted of peripheral blood, taken 28 days after the second AZD1222 dose. The rearrangement uses TRBV4-1 and TRBJ1-4; D not certain. CDR3 amino acids: CASSSPTTNEKLFF. The CDR3 DNA follows: TGCGCCAGCAGTTCGCCTACAACTAATGAAAAACTGTTTTTT.